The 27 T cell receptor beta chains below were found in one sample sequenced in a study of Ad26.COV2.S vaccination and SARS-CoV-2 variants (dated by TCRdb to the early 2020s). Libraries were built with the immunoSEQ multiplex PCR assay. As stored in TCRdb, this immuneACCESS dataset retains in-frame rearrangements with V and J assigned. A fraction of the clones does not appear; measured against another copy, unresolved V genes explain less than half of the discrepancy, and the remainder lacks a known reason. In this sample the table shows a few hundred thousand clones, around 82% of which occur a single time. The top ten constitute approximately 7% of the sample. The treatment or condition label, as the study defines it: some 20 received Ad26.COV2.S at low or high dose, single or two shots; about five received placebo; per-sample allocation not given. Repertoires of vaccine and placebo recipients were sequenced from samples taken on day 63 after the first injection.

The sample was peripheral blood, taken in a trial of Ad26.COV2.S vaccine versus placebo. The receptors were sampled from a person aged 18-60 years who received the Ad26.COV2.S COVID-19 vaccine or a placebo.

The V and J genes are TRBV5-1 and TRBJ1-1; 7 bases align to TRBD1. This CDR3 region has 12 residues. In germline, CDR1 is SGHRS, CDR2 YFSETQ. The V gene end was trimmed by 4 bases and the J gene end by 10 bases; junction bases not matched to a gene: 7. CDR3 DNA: TGCGCCAGCAGCCAAGGGACAGAGGTAGCTTTCTTT. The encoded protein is CASSQGTEVAFF.

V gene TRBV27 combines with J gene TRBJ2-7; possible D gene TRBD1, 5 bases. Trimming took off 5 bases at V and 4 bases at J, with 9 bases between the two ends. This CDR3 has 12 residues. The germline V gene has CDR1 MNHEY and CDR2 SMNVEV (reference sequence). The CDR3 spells CASSAGRYEQYF. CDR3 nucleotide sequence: TGTGCCAGCAGTGCAGGGCGATACGAGCAGTACTTC.

CDR3 protein: CSVVRQGVTDTQYF. The CDR3 DNA is TGCAGCGTTGTAAGACAGGGTGTCACAGATACGCAGTATTTT. The chain combines TRBV29-1 with TRBJ2-3; 7 positions agree with TRBD1. CDR1 SQVTM and CDR2 ANQGSEA come from the germline V gene. This CDR3 is built from 14 residues. Germline trimming cut 4 bases from V and 2 bases from J; bases unmatched to any gene: 6.

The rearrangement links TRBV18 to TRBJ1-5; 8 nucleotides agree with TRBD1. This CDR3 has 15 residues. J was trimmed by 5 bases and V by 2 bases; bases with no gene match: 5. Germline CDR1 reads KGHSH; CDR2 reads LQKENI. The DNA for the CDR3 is TGTGCCAGCTCACCAAGACAGGGGACCTATCAGCCCCAGCATTTT. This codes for CASSPRQGTYQPQHF. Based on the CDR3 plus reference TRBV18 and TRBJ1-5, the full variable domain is NAGVMQNPRHLVRRRGQEARLRCSPMKGHSHVYWYRQLPEEGLKFMVYLQKENIIDESGMPKERFSAEFPKEGPSILRIQQVVRGDSAAYFCASSPRQGTYQPQHFGDGTRLSIL.

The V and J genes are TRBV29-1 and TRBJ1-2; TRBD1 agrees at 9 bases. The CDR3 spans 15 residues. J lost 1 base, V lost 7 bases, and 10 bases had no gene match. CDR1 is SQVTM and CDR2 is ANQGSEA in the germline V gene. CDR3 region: CSAGGGQGLNYGYTF. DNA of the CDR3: TGCAGCGCTGGGGGGGGACAGGGCCTTAACTATGGCTACACCTTC.

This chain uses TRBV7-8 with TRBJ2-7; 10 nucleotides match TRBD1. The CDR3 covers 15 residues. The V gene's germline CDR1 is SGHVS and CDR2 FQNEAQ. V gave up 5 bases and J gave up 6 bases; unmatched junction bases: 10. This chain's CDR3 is CASSHRPGQGSEQYF. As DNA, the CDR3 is TGTGCCAGCAGCCACAGGCCGGGACAGGGGAGCGAGCAGTACTTC.

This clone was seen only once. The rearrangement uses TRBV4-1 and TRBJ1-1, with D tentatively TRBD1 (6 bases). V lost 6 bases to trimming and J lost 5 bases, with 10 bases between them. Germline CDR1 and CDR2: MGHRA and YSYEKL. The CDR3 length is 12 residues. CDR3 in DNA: TGCGCCAGCAGTACAGGGTGGACTGAAGCTTTCTTT. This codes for CASSTGWTEAFF.

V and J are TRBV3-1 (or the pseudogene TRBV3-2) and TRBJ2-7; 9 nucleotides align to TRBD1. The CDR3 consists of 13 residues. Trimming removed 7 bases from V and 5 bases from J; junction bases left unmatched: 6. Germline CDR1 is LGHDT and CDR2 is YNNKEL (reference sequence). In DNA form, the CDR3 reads TGTGCCAGCACCCGGACAGGGGCCCACGAGCAGTACTTC. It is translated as CASTRTGAHEQYF.

DNA for the CDR3: TGTGCCAGCTCACCCTCGAGGAGATACTCCTACAATGAGCAGTTCTTC. Translated, it gives CASSPSRRYSYNEQFF. The rearrangement joins TRBV18 to TRBJ2-1; no clear D. Germline CDR1 is KGHSH and CDR2 is LQKENI. This CDR3 is 16 amino acids long. Trimming left V 3 bases short and J 0 bases short, with 12 bases between.

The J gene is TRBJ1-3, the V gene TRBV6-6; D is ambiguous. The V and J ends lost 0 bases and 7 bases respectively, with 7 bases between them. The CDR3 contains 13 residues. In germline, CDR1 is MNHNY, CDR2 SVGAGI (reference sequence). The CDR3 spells CASSYSSGNTIYF. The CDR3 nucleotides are TGTGCCAGCAGTTACTCCAGTGGGAACACCATATATTTT.

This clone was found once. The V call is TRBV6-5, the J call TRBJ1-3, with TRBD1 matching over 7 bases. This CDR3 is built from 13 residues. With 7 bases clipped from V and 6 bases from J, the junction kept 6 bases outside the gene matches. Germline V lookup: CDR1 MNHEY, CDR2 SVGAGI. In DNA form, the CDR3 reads TGTGCCAGCAAAGACAGGGCCACAAACACCATATATTTT. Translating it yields CASKDRATNTIYF.

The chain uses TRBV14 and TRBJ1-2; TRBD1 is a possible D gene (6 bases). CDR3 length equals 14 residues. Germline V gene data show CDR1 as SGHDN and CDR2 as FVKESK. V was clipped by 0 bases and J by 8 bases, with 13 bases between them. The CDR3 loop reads CASSQDWSRGGYTF. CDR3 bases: TGTGCCAGCAGCCAAGATTGGTCTAGGGGGGGCTACACCTTC.

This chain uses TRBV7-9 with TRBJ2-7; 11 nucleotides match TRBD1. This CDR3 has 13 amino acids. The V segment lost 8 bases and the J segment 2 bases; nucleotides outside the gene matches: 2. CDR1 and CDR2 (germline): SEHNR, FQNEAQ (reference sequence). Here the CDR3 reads CASGTGGAYEQYF. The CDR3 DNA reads TGTGCCAGCGGGACAGGGGGGGCCTACGAGCAGTACTTC.

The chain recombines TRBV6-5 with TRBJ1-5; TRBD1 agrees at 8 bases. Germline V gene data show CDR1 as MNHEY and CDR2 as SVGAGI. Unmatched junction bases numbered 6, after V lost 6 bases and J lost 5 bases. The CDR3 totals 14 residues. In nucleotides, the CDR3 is TGTGCCAGCAGACGGACAGGGAAGGATCAGCCCCAGCATTTT. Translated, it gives CASRRTGKDQPQHF.

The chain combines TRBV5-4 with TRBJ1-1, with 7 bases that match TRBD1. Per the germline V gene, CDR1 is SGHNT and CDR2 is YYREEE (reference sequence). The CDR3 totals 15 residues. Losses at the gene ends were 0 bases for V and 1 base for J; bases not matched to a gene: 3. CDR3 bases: TGTGCCAGCAGCTTGGGAGGGGGCAGGAACACTGAAGCTTTCTTT. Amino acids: CASSLGGGRNTEAFF.

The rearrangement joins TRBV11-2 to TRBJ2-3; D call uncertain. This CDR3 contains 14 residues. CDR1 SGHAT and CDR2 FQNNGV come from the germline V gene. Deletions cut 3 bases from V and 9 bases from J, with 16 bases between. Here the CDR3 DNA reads TGTGCCAGCAGCTTGTATGGCAGAAGGGTGACGCAGTATTTT. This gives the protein CASSLYGRRVTQYF.

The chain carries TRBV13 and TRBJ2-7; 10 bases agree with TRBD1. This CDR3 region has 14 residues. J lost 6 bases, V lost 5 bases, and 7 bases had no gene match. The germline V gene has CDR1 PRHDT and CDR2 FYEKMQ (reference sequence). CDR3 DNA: TGTGCCAGCAGCCCCGGGACAGGGGCTTCCGAGCAGTACTTC. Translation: CASSPGTGASEQYF.

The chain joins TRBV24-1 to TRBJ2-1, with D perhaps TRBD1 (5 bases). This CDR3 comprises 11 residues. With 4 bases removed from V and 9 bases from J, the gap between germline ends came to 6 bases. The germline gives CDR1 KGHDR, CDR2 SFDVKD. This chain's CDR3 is CATSEGVEQFF. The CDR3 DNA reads TGTGCCACCAGTGAAGGGGTTGAGCAGTTCTTC.

Here the CDR3 DNA reads TGTGCCAGCTCACCACCCGACAAATTAAAGTATGGCTACACCTTC. Its translation is CASSPPDKLKYGYTF. V gene TRBV18 combines with J gene TRBJ1-2; D unclear. V lost 0 bases to trimming and J lost 5 bases, with 13 bases between them. There are 15 residues in the CDR3. Germline lookup yields CDR1 KGHSH and CDR2 LQKENI. The variable domain in full, with the rest retrieved from reference TRBV18 and TRBJ1-2, is NAGVMQNPRHLVRRRGQEARLRCSPMKGHSHVYWYRQLPEEGLKFMVYLQKENIIDESGMPKERFSAEFPKEGPSILRIQQVVRGDSAAYFCASSPPDKLKYGYTFGSGTRLTVV.

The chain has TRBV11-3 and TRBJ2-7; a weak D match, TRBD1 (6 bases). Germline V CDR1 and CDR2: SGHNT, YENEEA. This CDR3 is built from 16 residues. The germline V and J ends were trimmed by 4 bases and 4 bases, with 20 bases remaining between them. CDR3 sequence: CASSSSFPRGPYEQYF. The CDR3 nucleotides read TGTGCCAGCAGCTCTAGTTTCCCCAGGGGACCATACGAGCAGTACTTC.

CDR3 in amino acids: CATSRDRARGNTIYF. The CDR3 DNA reads as TGTGCCACCAGCAGAGATAGAGCCCGTGGAAACACCATATATTTT. The V and J genes are TRBV15 and TRBJ1-3; D gene unclear. Per the germline V gene, CDR1 is LNHNV and CDR2 is YYDKDF (reference sequence). CDR3 size: 15 residues. The germline V and J ends were trimmed by 0 bases and 3 bases, with 9 bases remaining between them.

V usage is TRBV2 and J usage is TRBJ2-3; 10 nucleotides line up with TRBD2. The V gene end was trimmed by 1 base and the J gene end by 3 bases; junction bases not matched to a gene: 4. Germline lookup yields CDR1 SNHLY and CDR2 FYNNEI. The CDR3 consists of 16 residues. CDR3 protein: CASSEGTSGRTDTQYF. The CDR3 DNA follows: TGTGCCAGCAGTGAAGGGACTAGCGGTAGGACAGATACGCAGTATTTT.

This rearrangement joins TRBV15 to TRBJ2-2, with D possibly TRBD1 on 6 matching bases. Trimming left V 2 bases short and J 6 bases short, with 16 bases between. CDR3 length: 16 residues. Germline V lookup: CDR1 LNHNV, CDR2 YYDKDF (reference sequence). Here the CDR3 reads CATSRNVQGGAGELFF. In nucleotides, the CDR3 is TGTGCCACCAGCAGAAATGTACAGGGTGGGGCCGGGGAGCTGTTTTTT.

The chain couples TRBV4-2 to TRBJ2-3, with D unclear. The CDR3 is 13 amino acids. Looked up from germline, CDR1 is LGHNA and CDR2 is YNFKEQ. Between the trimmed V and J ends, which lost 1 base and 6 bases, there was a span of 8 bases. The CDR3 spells CASSQVVMDTQYF. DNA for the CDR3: TGTGCCAGCAGCCAAGTGGTCATGGATACGCAGTATTTT.

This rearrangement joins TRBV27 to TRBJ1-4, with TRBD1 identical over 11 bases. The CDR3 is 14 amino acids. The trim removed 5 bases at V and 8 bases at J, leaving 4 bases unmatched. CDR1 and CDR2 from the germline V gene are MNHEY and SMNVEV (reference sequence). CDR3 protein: CASSRDRGEEKLFF. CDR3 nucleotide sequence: TGTGCCAGCAGTCGGGACAGGGGGGAAGAAAAACTGTTTTTT.

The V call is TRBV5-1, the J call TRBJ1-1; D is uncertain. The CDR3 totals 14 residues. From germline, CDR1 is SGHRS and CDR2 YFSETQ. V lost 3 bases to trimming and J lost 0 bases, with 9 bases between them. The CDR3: CASSYLTVNTEAFF. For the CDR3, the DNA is TGCGCCAGCAGCTACCTGACTGTGAACACTGAAGCTTTCTTT.

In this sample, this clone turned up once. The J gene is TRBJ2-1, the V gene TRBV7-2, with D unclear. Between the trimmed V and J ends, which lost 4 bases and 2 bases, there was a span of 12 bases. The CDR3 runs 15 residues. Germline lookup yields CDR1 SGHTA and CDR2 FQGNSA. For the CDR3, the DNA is TGTGCCAGCAGCTCCCGGTCCCAAACCTACAATGAGCAGTTCTTC. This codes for CASSSRSQTYNEQFF.